The 8 T cell receptor beta chains below all came from one sample that was sequenced in a study of T cell changes during pregnancy in multiple sclerosis. TCRdb's table, derived via immunoSEQ multiplex PCR, lists solely in-frame clones and lacks some. The table has around 50,000 clones, 85% to 95% seen once. Sequenced here: CD4+ T cells from peripheral blood mononuclear cells, sampled after pregnancy. The receptors come from a female donor in good health, enrolled as a control in a pregnancy study.

Here the CDR3 DNA reads TGTGCCAGCACTATCTGGGGACAGGGGCCGGAAGGGCAGTTCTTC. Translated: CASTIWGQGPEGQFF. The genes are TRBV5-8 and TRBJ2-1; 10 nucleotides agree with TRBD1. CDR3 length: 15 amino acids. The V gene end was trimmed by 6 bases and the J gene end by 12 bases; junction bases not matched to a gene: 15. Germline CDR1 is SGHTS and CDR2 is YDEGEE.

The rearrangement uses TRBV5-6 and TRBJ1-3, with D perhaps TRBD1 (6 bases). Germline loops: CDR1 SGHDT, CDR2 YYEEEE. The ends were cut back, 0 bases at V and 2 bases at J, with 12 bases in the middle. CDR3 length: 16 amino acids. The CDR3 coding sequence is TGTGCCAGCAGCTTGGGTTACAGGGTAGCTGGAAACACCATATATTTT. This codes for CASSLGYRVAGNTIYF.

This clone was found once. The J gene is TRBJ1-3, the V gene TRBV11-2; possible D gene TRBD1, 6 bases. With 3 bases removed from V and 4 bases from J, the gap between germline ends came to 19 bases. Germline V gives CDR1 SGHAT, CDR2 FQNNGV. The CDR3 length is 17 residues. This CDR3 reads CASSLGTGAGAGNTIYF. CDR3 nucleotides: TGTGCCAGCAGCTTGGGTACAGGAGCGGGGGCCGGAAACACCATATATTTT.

In its sample, this clone was seen once. The gene calls are TRBV5-1 and TRBJ2-7; 10 bases are a match to TRBD2. The V segment lost 4 bases and the J segment 6 bases; nucleotides outside the gene matches: 7. Germline-derived CDR1 and CDR2 are SGHRS and YFSETQ. This CDR3 has 14 amino acids. The CDR3 DNA reads as TGCGCCAGCAGCGTAGCGGGAGGACTGGCCGAGCAGTACTTC. This encodes CASSVAGGLAEQYF.

The J gene is TRBJ1-5, the V gene TRBV18; 10 bases fit TRBD1. V trimming: 6 bases; J trimming: 5 bases; junction bases outside the gene matches: 7. The V gene's germline CDR1 is KGHSH and CDR2 LQKENI. This CDR3 is built from 15 residues. The CDR3 sequence: CASSGRTGGDQPQHF. In DNA, the CDR3 is TGTGCCAGCTCCGGCAGGACAGGGGGAGATCAGCCCCAGCATTTT.

The chain carries TRBV5-6 and TRBJ1-2, with 7 nucleotides matching TRBD1. Germline V lookup: CDR1 SGHDT, CDR2 YYEEEE. Trimming cost V 4 bases and J 0 bases; bases outside gene matches: 9. The CDR3 is 16 residues long. This CDR3 is CASSMGQISANYGYTF. In nucleotides, the CDR3 is TGTGCCAGCAGCATGGGACAGATTAGTGCTAACTATGGCTACACCTTC.

The chain is built from TRBV18 and TRBJ2-1, with D tentatively TRBD2 (6 bases). Trimming removed 1 base from V and 7 bases from J, with 17 bases in between. The CDR3 consists of 16 residues. Germline CDR1 is KGHSH and CDR2 is LQKENI. The CDR3 DNA is TGTGCCAGCTCACCACGCGTTAGTGGGGGGAGAAATGAGCAGTTCTTC. Protein: CASSPRVSGGRNEQFF. Filled out from reference TRBV18 and TRBJ2-1, the complete variable domain reads NAGVMQNPRHLVRRRGQEARLRCSPMKGHSHVYWYRQLPEEGLKFMVYLQKENIIDESGMPKERFSAEFPKEGPSILRIQQVVRGDSAAYFCASSPRVSGGRNEQFFGPGTRLTVL.

The gene calls are TRBV7-6 and TRBJ2-1; 8 nucleotides match TRBD2. The CDR3 consists of 16 residues. Germline CDR1 and CDR2: SGHVS and FNYEAQ. Trimming took 1 base from V and 5 from J; bases not matched to a gene: 7. CDR3 in amino acids: CASSLVPAGGNNEQFF. The CDR3 region has the DNA TGTGCCAGCAGCTTAGTACCTGCGGGAGGAAACAATGAGCAGTTCTTC.